This T cell receptor (beta chain) was retrieved from a study of response to subunit inactivated influenza vaccine (dated by TCRdb to the late 2010s). Background on the whole study: The study used deep quantitative T cell receptor repertoire profiling to track responses to a trivalent subunit inactivated influenza vaccine. Here is what the overall study found, with its caveats: The authors suggested that each seasonal influenza vaccination may recruit only a limited number of new T cells.

The cysteine opens and the phenylalanine closes a CDR3 of 15 amino acids. Only the CDR3 DNA stays, 45 bases, in frame from base 1. Trimming at the junction amounts to 0 bases on V and 5 bases on J, and the germline ends lie 15 bases apart. The CDR1 and CDR2 encoded by the germline V gene are SGHRS and YFSETQ. Libraries were made using RT-PCR. The sequencer listed for this sample is Illumina HiSeq 2500. Through fastp at Q25 and MiXCR, TCRdb rebuilt clones from the public reads, retaining in-frame beta chains. Each CDR3 protein gets just one entry, which takes the most common genes and DNA from the rows behind it. The sample includes hundreds of thousands of distinct CDR3 sequences, with 14% observed a single time. Of the sample, roughly 7.6% is held by the ten largest clones. This clonotype has more than one count but fewer than ten. This clone's antigen is unknown. No clone much larger than this one lies a single base away; base qualities are absent.

The sequence is built from TRBV5-1 and TRBJ2-7; confidence is insufficient to name the D gene. The source of this sequence is a man aged 50 to 60 who received an inactivated influenza vaccine. Donor details come from another sample of the same person, matched by shared clones. Sequencing used PBMCs from blood, obtained roughly 15 days before vaccination. The nucleotide sequence reads TGCGCCAGCAGCTTGGGGGTTTTGTATTTCCACGAGCAGTACTTC. The resulting protein is CASSLGVLYFHEQYF.